The next 24 T cell receptor beta chains were all read from a single sample in a study of CD8+ T cells in alopecia areata. The treatment: oral pan-JAK inhibitor, 5-10 mg twice daily. As the sequencing template, cDNA was produced by extracting RNA and reverse transcribing it. Produced via immunoSEQ multiplex PCR; TCRdb's table is partial and in-frame only. The table has approximately 110,000 clones, 45% to 65% seen once; the top ten hold roughly 3.5%. Here the sequenced sample was CD4+ T cells sorted from blood, taken at week 24, from a patient treated with tofacitinib. Receptors originate from a human donor with alopecia areata.

This chain links TRBV13 with TRBJ2-3; maybe TRBD1 (7 bases). Trimming removed 5 bases at V and 3 bases at J, with 15 bases between. The CDR3 sequence is 15 residues long. CDR1 and CDR2 from the germline V gene are PRHDT and FYEKMQ (reference sequence). The CDR3 DNA is TGTGCCAGCAGCGCCCAGGGGGGCAGGACAGATACGCAGTATTTT. This sequence encodes CASSAQGGRTDTQYF.

This clone turned up a few times. The gene calls are TRBV10-3 and TRBJ2-3; D perhaps matches TRBD2 (5 bases). The CDR3 length is 15 residues. Germline V gene lookup returns CDR1 ENHRY and CDR2 SYGVKD. V was cut by 2 bases and J by 0 bases, with 9 bases left in between. CDR3 loop: CAISEGLASTDTQYF. DNA of the CDR3: TGTGCCATCAGTGAGGGGCTAGCCAGCACAGATACGCAGTATTTT.

This chain connects TRBV9 to TRBJ2-1; 15 nucleotides align to TRBD2. Per the germline V gene, CDR1 is SGDLS and CDR2 is YYNGEE. V lost 3 bases and J lost 7; bases outside the gene matches: 5. The length of the CDR3 is 16 residues. The CDR3 loop reads CASSAPGLAGGNEQFF. CDR3 nucleotides: TGTGCCAGCAGCGCGCCGGGACTAGCGGGGGGTAATGAGCAGTTCTTC.

The rearrangement joins TRBV5-1 to TRBJ2-7, with D hard to call. Germline V gene sequence: CDR1 SGHRS, CDR2 YFSETQ. V lost 1 base and J 2 bases, leaving 10 bases between the germline ends. The CDR3 is 14 residues long. The CDR3 coding sequence is TGCGCCAGCAGCTTGTCCAGGCCCGCCTACGAGCAGTACTTC. It codes for CASSLSRPAYEQYF.

The chain couples TRBV2 to TRBJ2-7; 7 bases agree with TRBD2. The CDR3 runs 14 residues. Trimming took 5 bases from V and 2 from J; bases not matched to a gene: 6. Germline CDR1 SNHLY, CDR2 FYNNEI. The CDR3 loop reads CASSSGLPPYEQYF. The DNA for the CDR3 is TGTGCCAGCAGTTCGGGACTACCTCCCTACGAGCAGTACTTC.

The J gene is TRBJ2-7, the V gene TRBV7-3; 10 bases agree with TRBD2. The CDR3 runs 13 residues. CDR1 SGHTA and CDR2 FQGTGA come from the germline V gene. V lost 8 bases, J lost 6 bases, and 7 bases stayed unmatched. CDR3 DNA: TGTGCCAGCGGTCCGGGACTAGCGATCGAGCAGTACTTC. It codes for CASGPGLAIEQYF.

The gene calls are TRBV27 and TRBJ2-2; a weak D match, TRBD2 (5 bases). The CDR3 contains 16 residues. V was clipped by 2 bases and J by 7 bases, with 17 bases between them. Germline CDR1 is MNHEY and CDR2 is SMNVEV (reference sequence). CDR3 protein: CASSLTGIVGGGELFF. CDR3 in DNA: TGTGCCAGCAGTTTAACCGGGATAGTAGGAGGCGGGGAGCTGTTTTTT.

The chain is built from TRBV4-2 and TRBJ1-2, with 7 bases fitting TRBD1. V dropped 5 bases and J dropped 2; count of bases not matched to a gene: 5. The CDR3 length is 14 residues. Germline V lookup: CDR1 LGHNA, CDR2 YNFKEQ. This chain's CDR3 is CASSSGQANYGYTF. As DNA, the CDR3 is TGTGCCAGCAGCTCCGGACAGGCCAACTATGGCTACACCTTC.

The chain couples TRBV2 to TRBJ2-7; D is unclear. The germline V gene encodes CDR1 SNHLY and CDR2 FYNNEI. V shed 2 bases and J shed 3 bases, with 2 bases lying between them. CDR3 size: 11 residues. The CDR3 DNA reads as TGTGCCAGCAGTGAACTCTACGAGCAGTACTTC. It is translated as CASSELYEQYF.

The rearrangement uses TRBV7-2 and TRBJ2-1; perhaps TRBD1 as D (5 bases). CDR1 SGHTA and CDR2 FQGNSA come from the germline V gene. The V gene lost 0 bases and the J gene lost 4 bases, with 7 bases spanning the gap. The CDR3 has 14 amino acids. The CDR3 DNA reads TGTGCCAGCAGCTTAGCGGGGCCTTACAATGAGCAGTTCTTC. Protein: CASSLAGPYNEQFF.

The chain is built from TRBV7-2 and TRBJ1-1, with TRBD1 as a possible D gene (5 bases). Per germline, CDR1 SGHTA and CDR2 FQGNSA. Trimming removed 3 bases from V and 5 bases from J, with 13 bases in between. The CDR3 runs 14 residues. The CDR3: CASSFTTGGTEAFF. In nucleotides, the CDR3 is TGTGCCAGCAGCTTTACAACAGGCGGAACTGAAGCTTTCTTT.

The chain joins TRBV7-2 to TRBJ2-5; D is ambiguous. Germline V gene lookup returns CDR1 SGHTA and CDR2 FQGNSA. The CDR3 runs 12 residues. Trimming cost V 5 bases and J 5 bases, with 9 bases left between them. CDR3 sequence reads: CASSPAFETQYF. CDR3 nucleotides: TGTGCCAGCAGCCCTGCTTTCGAGACCCAGTACTTC.

This clone was seen only a few times. The V and J genes are TRBV29-1 and TRBJ2-7; possibly TRBD1 for D (5 bases). Per germline, CDR1 SQVTM and CDR2 ANQGSEA. Trimming removed 4 bases from V and 0 bases from J, with 13 bases in between. CDR3 length: 14 residues. CDR3 residues: CSVVGQLTSYEQYF. The CDR3 DNA follows: TGCAGCGTTGTCGGACAACTCACCTCCTACGAGCAGTACTTC.

The V gene is TRBV29-1, the J gene TRBJ2-1, with TRBD1 identical over 10 bases. Germline CDR1 reads SQVTM; CDR2 reads ANQGSEA. Trimming took 4 bases from V and 4 from J; bases not matched to a gene: 4. CDR3 size: 14 residues. In nucleotides, the CDR3 is TGCAGCGTTGTTGACAGGGGGCGATACAATGAGCAGTTCTTC. Its protein is CSVVDRGRYNEQFF.

The chain is built from TRBV7-9 and TRBJ2-1; D gene unclear. Germline V gives CDR1 SEHNR, CDR2 FQNEAQ (reference sequence). V lost 5 bases, J lost 3 bases, and 14 bases lay in between. This CDR3 spans 15 amino acids. CDR3 sequence (DNA): TGTGCCAGCAGCGGGCAGGTCGTTGGCTACAATGAGCAGTTCTTC. It encodes CASSGQVVGYNEQFF.

The chain links TRBV29-1 to TRBJ1-3; no reliable D call. Per germline, CDR1 SQVTM and CDR2 ANQGSEA. The CDR3 loop spans 15 amino acids. V lost 0 bases and J 3 bases, leaving 12 bases between the germline ends. CDR3 amino acids: CSVEDLRRGGNTIYF. CDR3 sequence (DNA): TGCAGCGTTGAAGACCTCCGGCGCGGTGGAAACACCATATATTTT.

V is TRBV10-3 and J is TRBJ2-5; no reliable D call. CDR3 size: 12 residues. Germline loops: CDR1 ENHRY, CDR2 SYGVKD. V was clipped by 4 bases and J by 0 bases, with 3 bases between them. The CDR3 sequence is CAISVDQETQYF. The DNA for the CDR3 is TGTGCCATCAGTGTGGACCAAGAGACCCAGTACTTC.

This chain uses TRBV30 with TRBJ1-5; 8 nucleotides agree with TRBD1. The V gene's germline CDR1 is GTSNPN and CDR2 SVGIG (reference sequence). This CDR3 spans 16 amino acids. Trimming cost V 2 bases and J 1 base; bases outside gene matches: 7. The CDR3 DNA is TGTGCCTGGAGTTCTCCCTACAGGGGGAGCAATCAGCCCCAGCATTTT. Translated: CAWSSPYRGSNQPQHF.

This chain connects TRBV6-5 to TRBJ1-1; possibly TRBD1 for D (6 bases). Germline V gene data show CDR1 as MNHEY and CDR2 as SVGAGI. The V end lost 5 bases, the J end lost 4 bases, and 11 bases lay between the germline ends. This CDR3 comprises 13 residues. The CDR3, as DNA: TGTGCCAGCAGTCCTGGACAGAGCACTGAAGCTTTCTTT. It specifies CASSPGQSTEAFF.

The chain joins TRBV4-2 to TRBJ2-3; 10 positions match TRBD2. CDR1 is LGHNA and CDR2 is YNFKEQ in the germline V gene. V dropped 4 bases and J dropped 4; count of bases not matched to a gene: 8. CDR3 size: 16 residues. Here the CDR3 DNA reads TGTGCCAGCAGCCTCGGACTAGCGGTGATCTCAGATACGCAGTATTTT. Its protein is CASSLGLAVISDTQYF.

This chain connects TRBV19 to TRBJ1-6; D is perhaps TRBD1 (6 bases). V was cut by 3 bases and J by 7 bases, with 10 bases left in between. This CDR3 region has 14 residues. In germline, CDR1 is LNHDA, CDR2 SQIVND (reference sequence). The CDR3 protein is CASSIGQTNSPLHF. The CDR3 nucleotides read TGTGCCAGTAGTATTGGACAGACGAATTCACCCCTCCACTTT.

This clone was found a few times. CDR3 coding DNA: TGTGCCAGCAGCCGGGACAGGGGGGACACTGAAGCTTTCTTT. This sequence encodes CASSRDRGDTEAFF. This sequence joins TRBV6-1 and TRBJ1-1, with 11 bases lining up with TRBD1. Germline-derived CDR1 and CDR2 are MNHNS and SASEGT. There are 14 residues in the CDR3. The junction had 3 bases not matched to a gene; V was cut back by 6 bases and J by 3 bases.

This clone has just a few counts. This chain uses TRBV6-5 with TRBJ1-1, with D possibly TRBD1 on 5 matching bases. The V end lost 6 bases, the J end lost 2 bases, and 10 bases lay between the germline ends. The CDR3 consists of 13 residues. Germline V gives CDR1 MNHEY, CDR2 SVGAGI. The DNA of the CDR3 is TGTGCCAGCAGATGGGACGGAAACACTGAAGCTTTCTTT. Translating gives CASRWDGNTEAFF.

The gene calls are TRBV25-1 and TRBJ2-3; D perhaps matches TRBD1 (5 bases). Germline V CDR1 and CDR2: MGHDK, SYGVNS. The CDR3 totals 13 residues. V dropped 5 bases and J dropped 8 bases, with 14 bases sitting between them. DNA for the CDR3: TGTGCCAGCAGTCCCGACAGTGTCGGTACGCAGTATTTT. Its translation is CASSPDSVGTQYF.